This T cell receptor beta chain was captured in a study of CD8 T cells in Susac syndrome. Study-wide results and limits: In its TCR sequencing and HLA analysis, the study acknowledged that the number of individuals was relatively small.

As regards this clonotype: What it binds is unknown.

With random hexamers, reverse transcription was performed on about 0.5 to 1 ug of RNA. An immunoSEQ multiplex PCR amplified TCR beta CDR3 over 54 Vbeta and 13 Jbeta. TCRdb reanalysed the immunoSEQ multiplex PCR reads using MiXCR and keeps one entry per CDR3 protein. This sample yields 190,000 or so distinct CDR3 sequences, of which 85% to 95% are seen a single time; around 0.076% belongs to the top ten. Germline V gene lookup returns CDR1 MNHEY and CDR2 SVGEGT. This CDR3 contains 14 residues. V was clipped by 2 bases and J by 0 bases, with 7 bases between them. The chain joins TRBV6-2 or TRBV6-3 to TRBJ2-5; the D is unclear. The sequence was obtained from a human donor with multiple sclerosis. Sequenced input: CD4+ T cells from PBMCs. The CDR3 here is CASSYAQYQETQYF. The CDR3 bases are TGTGCCAGCAGTTACGCACAATACCAAGAGACCCAGTACTTC.